This T cell receptor (beta chain) was obtained from a study of T cells in Graves' hyperthyroidism and ophthalmopathy. Study-wide background: Peripheral blood collection took place at initial diagnosis, before any treatment.

Findings and caveats of the study: Using 13 V-J features, a model discriminated ophthalmopathy from stable hyperthyroidism.

RNA transcripts gave rise to amplified TCR beta CDR3 regions. First-round RT-PCR of the TCR CDR3 relied on the HTBI primer set. TCRdb processed the multiplex PCR reads anew with MiXCR; each CDR3 protein has one entry. The repertoire holds 90,000 to 120,000 distinct CDR3 sequences, with roughly 15% as singletons. Absence of ophthalmopathy progression within 18 months defined stable Graves' hyperthyroidism. The study left out patients who had uncontrolled infection, other autoimmune disease, pregnancy or lactation. The CDR3 runs to 13 residues. Germline-derived CDR1 and CDR2 are MNHNS and SASEGT. Trimming pared 5 bases from V and 5 bases from J, leaving 13 bases between. This clonotype was recorded at least ten times. The antigen remains unidentified.

The sample comprised blood. The sequence derives from a woman aged 45-65 years with Graves' hyperthyroidism. The genes are TRBV6-1 and TRBJ2-7; D possibly corresponds to TRBD1 (6 bases). CDR3 amino acids: CASSPQGNDEQYF. The CDR3 DNA follows: TGTGCCAGCAGTCCCCAGGGGAATGACGAGCAGTACTTC.